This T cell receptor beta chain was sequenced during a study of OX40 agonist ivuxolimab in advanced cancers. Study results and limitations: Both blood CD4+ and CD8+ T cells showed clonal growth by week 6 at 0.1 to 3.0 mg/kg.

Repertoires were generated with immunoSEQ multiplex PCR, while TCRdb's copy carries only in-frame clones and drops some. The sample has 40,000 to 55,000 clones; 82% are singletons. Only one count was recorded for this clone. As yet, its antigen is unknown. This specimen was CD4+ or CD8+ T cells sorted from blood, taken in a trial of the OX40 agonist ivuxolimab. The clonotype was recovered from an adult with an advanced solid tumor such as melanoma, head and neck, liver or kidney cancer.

As DNA, the CDR3 is TGTGCCAGCAGTTACAGGGTAGGCTACACCTTC. It encodes CASSYRVGYTF. V gene TRBV28 combines with J gene TRBJ1-2; D possibly corresponds to TRBD1 (6 bases). The CDR3 extends over 11 amino acids. CDR1 and CDR2 from the germline V gene are MDHEN and SYDVKM. V dropped 4 bases and J dropped 8 bases, with 8 bases sitting between them.